This TCR beta chain appears in the sequencing data of a study of OX40 agonist ivuxolimab in advanced cancers. Background on the study: Patients with prior anti-PD-1, anti-PD-L1 or anti-CTLA-4 therapy were eligible; roughly 41% had some.

Overall study findings and caveats: Certain nonresponders likewise exhibited a low normalized T-cell clonal expansion. Low clonal expansion, among the lowest seen, marked partial responders at 0.1-3.0 mg/kg. More expanded clones were found, on average, in CD8+ than in CD4+ T cells.

The length of the CDR3 is 15 residues. Germline V lookup: CDR1 LGHNA, CDR2 YNFKEQ. Profiled with immunoSEQ multiplex PCR; TCRdb holds only in-frame clones, not every one. The data show 75,000 to 100,000 clones, with about 84% seen just once and around 5.8% held by the top ten. Concerning this clone itself: Its specificity is not known.

Material: CD4+ or CD8+ T cells sorted from blood, obtained in a trial of the OX40 agonist ivuxolimab. This sequence originates from an adult with an advanced solid tumor such as melanoma, head and neck, liver or kidney cancer. This chain connects TRBV4-2 to TRBJ2-1, with D unresolved. CDR3 region: CATALDLSSYNEQFF. For the CDR3, the DNA is TGTGCGACGGCGTTGGATCTCTCCTCCTACAATGAGCAGTTCTTC.